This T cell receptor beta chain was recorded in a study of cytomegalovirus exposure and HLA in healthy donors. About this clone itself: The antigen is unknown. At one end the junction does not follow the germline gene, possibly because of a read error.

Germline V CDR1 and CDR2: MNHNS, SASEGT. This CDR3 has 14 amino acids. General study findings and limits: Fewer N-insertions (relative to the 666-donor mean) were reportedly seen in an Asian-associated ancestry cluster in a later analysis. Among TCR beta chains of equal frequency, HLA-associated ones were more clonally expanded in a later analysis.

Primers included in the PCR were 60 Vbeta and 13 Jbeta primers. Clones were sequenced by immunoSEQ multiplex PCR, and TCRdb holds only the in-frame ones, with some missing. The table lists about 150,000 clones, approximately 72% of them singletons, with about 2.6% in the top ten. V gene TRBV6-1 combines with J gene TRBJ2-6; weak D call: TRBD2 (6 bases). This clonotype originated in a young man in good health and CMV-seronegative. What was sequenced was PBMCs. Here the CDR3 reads CATSGLRGANGLTF. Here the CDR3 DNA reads TGTGCCACCTCGGGACTCAGAGGGGCCAACGGCCTGACTTTC.